The T cell receptor beta chain described here comes from a study of Graves' ophthalmopathy and Graves' hyperthyroidism. Symptoms, serum thyroxine and TRAb, thyroid ultrasound, and orbital computed tomography formed the diagnostic basis. In its sample, this clonotype was seen many times. Its antigen is currently unknown. V was pared by 5 bases and J by 3 bases, with 7 bases of the junction left unmatched. Germline CDR1 is MNHEY and CDR2 is SMNVEV (reference sequence). This CDR3 spans 14 amino acids. RNA served as the template for amplifying TCR beta CDR3 regions. HTBI-primed first-round RT-PCR preceded second-round multiplex PCR. TCRdb recomputed calls from the multiplex PCR reads with MiXCR, one row per CDR3 protein. Among hundreds of thousands of distinct CDR3 sequences listed, 20% to 25% were seen once. Study results and limitations: Blood was where most expanded thyroid clonotypes above 0.001 frequency also turned up. For predicting ophthalmopathy progression, the model had roughly 70% sensitivity and 72% to 85% specificity.

The sequence came from a woman aged 18-29 years with stable Graves' hyperthyroidism. Sequencing was done on a sample of peripheral blood. This chain links TRBV27 with TRBJ2-7; 7 bases fit TRBD2. The CDR3 nucleotides read TGTGCCAGCAGTGGGCGGGAGTCTAGCTACGAGCAGTACTTC. This gives the protein CASSGRESSYEQYF.